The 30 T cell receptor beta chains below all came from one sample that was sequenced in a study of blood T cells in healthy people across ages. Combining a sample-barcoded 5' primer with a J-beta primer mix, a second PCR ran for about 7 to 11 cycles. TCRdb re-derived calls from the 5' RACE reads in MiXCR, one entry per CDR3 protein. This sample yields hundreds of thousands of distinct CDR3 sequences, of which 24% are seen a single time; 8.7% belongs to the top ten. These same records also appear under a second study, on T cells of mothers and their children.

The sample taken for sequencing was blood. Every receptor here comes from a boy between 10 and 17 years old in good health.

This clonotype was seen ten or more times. The CDR3 is CASSKMEGNTEAFF. CDR3 nucleotide sequence: TGTGCCAGCAGCAAAATGGAGGGGAACACTGAAGCTTTCTTT. The J gene is TRBJ1-1, the V gene TRBV3-1; the D is unclear. This CDR3 has 14 amino acids. Trimming removed 5 bases at V and 1 base at J, with 11 bases between. Germline CDR1 is LGHDT and CDR2 is YNNKEL (reference sequence).

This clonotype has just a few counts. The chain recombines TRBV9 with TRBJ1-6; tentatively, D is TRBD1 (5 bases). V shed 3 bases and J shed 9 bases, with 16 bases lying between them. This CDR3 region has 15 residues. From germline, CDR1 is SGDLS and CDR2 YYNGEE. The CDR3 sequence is CASSASQVQGSPLHF. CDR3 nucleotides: TGTGCCAGCAGCGCGAGTCAGGTGCAGGGTTCACCCCTCCACTTT. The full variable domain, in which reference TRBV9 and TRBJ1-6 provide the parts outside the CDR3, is DSGVTQTPKHLITATGQRVTLRCSPRSGDLSVYWYQQSLDQGLQFLIQYYNGEERAKGNILERFSAQQFPDLHSELNLSSLELGDSALYFCASSASQVQGSPLHFGNGTRLTVT.

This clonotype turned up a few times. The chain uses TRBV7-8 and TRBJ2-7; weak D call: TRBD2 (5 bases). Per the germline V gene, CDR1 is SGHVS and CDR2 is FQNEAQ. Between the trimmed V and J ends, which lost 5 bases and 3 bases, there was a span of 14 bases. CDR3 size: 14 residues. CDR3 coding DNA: TGTGCCAGCAGCCTATCCGGGGTCCTCTACGAGCAGTACTTC. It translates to CASSLSGVLYEQYF.

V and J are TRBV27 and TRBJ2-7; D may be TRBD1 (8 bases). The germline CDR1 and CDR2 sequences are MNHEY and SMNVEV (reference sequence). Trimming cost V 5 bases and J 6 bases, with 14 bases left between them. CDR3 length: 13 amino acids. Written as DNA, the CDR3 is TGTGCCAGCAGTCTCCACAGGGGGGGCGAGCAGTACTTC. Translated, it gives CASSLHRGGEQYF.

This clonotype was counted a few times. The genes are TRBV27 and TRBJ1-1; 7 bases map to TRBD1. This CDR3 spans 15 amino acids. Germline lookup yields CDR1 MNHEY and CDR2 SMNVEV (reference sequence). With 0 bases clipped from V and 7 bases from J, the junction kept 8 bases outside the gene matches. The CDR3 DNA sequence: TGTGCCAGCAGTTTATCCGGGACAGCCTTGGGTGAAGCTTTCTTT. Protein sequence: CASSLSGTALGEAFF.

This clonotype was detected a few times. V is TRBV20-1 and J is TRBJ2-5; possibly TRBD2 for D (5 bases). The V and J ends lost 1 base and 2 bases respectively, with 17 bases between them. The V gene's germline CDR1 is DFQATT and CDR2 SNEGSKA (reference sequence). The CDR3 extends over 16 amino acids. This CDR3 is CSARGYRADLQETQYF. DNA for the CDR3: TGCAGTGCTAGAGGTTATCGAGCGGACCTACAAGAGACCCAGTACTTC.

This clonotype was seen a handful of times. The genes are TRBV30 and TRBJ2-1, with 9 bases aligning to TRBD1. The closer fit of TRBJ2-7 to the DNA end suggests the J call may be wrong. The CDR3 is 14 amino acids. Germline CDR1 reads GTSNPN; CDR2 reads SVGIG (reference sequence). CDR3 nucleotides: TGTGCCTGGAGTCCCGGGACAGGGACCTACGAGCAGTACTTC. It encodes CAWSPGTGTYEQYF.

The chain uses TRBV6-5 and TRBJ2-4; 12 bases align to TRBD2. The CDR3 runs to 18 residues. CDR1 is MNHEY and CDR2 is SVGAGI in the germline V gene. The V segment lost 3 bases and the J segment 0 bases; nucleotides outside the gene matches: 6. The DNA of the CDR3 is TGTGCCAGCAGTTATTCTAGCGGGAGGGCCGGAGCCAAAAACATTCAGTACTTC. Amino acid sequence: CASSYSSGRAGAKNIQYF.

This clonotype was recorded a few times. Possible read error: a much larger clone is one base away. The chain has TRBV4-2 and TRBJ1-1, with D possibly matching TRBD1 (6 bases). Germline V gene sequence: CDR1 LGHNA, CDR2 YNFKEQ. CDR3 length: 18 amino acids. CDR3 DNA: TGTGCCAGCAGCCAAGGCTTGGGCCTTGGGTTTGGGGACACTGGAGCTTTCTTT. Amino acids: CASSQGLGLGFGDTGAFF.

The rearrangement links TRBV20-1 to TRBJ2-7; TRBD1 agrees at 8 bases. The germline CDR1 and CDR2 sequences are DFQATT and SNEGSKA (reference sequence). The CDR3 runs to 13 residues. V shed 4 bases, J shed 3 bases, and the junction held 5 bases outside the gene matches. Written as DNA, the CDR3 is TGCAGTGCTACACAGGGGGTGGGCTACGAGCAGTACTTC. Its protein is CSATQGVGYEQYF.

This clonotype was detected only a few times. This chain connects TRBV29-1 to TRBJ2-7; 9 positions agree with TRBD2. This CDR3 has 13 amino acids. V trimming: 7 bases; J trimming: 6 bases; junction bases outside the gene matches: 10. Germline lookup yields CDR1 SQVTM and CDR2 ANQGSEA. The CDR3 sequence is CSAQRGAGFEQYF. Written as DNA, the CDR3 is TGCAGCGCCCAGCGGGGGGCTGGATTCGAGCAGTACTTC.

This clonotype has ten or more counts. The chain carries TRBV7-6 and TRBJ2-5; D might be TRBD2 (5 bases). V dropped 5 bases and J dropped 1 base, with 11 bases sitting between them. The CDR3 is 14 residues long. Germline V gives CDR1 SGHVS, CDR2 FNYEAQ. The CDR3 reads CASSLMDSQETQYF. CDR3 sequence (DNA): TGTGCCAGCAGCCTGATGGACTCCCAAGAGACCCAGTACTTC.

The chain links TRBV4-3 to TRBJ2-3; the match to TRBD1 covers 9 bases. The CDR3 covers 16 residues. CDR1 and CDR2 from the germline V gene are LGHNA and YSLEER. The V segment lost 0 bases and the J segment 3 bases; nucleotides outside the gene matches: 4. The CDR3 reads CASSQDGTGRTDTQYF. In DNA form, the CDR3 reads TGCGCCAGCAGCCAAGATGGGACAGGGCGAACAGATACGCAGTATTTT.

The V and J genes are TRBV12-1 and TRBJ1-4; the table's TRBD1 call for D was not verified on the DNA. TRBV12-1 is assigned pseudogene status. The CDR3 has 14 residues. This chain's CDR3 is CASDLGQGDEKLFF. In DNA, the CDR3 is TGTGCCAGCGACCTAGGACAGGGAGATGAAAAACTGTTTTTT.

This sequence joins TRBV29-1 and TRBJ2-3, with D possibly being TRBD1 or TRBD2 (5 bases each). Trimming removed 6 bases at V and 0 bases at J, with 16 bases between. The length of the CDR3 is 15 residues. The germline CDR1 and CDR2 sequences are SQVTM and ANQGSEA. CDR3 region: CSVPNGAASTDTQYF. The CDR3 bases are TGCAGCGTCCCGAACGGGGCTGCCAGCACAGATACGCAGTATTTT.

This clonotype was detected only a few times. The CDR3: CASSPFRSSGANVLTF. The DNA for the CDR3 is TGTGCCAGCAGCCCCTTTCGGAGCTCTGGGGCCAACGTCCTGACTTTC. The chain is built from TRBV9 and TRBJ2-6, with no clear D. Between the trimmed V and J ends, which lost 4 bases and 0 bases, there was a span of 11 bases. CDR3 length equals 16 residues. Germline V lookup: CDR1 SGDLS, CDR2 YYNGEE.

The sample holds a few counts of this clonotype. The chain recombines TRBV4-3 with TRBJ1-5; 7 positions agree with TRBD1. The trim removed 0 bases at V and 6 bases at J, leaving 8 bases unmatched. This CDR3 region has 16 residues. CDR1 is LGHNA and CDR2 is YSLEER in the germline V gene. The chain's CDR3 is CASSQEERGRVQPQHF. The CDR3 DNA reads TGCGCCAGCAGCCAAGAAGAAAGGGGGCGAGTTCAGCCCCAGCATTTT.

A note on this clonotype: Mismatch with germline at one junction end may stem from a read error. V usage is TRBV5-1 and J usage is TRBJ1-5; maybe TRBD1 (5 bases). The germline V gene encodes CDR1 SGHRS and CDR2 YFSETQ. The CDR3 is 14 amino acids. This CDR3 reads CASSAGNGNQPQRF. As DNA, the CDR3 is TGCGCCAGCAGCGCAGGGAATGGCAATCAGCCCCAGCGTTTT.

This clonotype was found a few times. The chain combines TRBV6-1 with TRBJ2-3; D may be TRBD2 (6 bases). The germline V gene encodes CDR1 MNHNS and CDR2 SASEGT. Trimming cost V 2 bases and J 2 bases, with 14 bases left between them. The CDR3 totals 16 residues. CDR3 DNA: TGTGCCAGCAGTGAAAACGTGGGGGGTTTCACAGATACGCAGTATTTT. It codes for CASSENVGGFTDTQYF.

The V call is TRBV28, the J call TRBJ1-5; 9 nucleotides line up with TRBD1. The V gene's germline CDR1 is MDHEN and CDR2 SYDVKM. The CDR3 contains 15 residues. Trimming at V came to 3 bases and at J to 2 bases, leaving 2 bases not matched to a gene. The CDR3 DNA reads TGTGCCAGCAGTTTTCGGGACAGGGGCAATCAGCCCCAGCATTTT. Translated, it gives CASSFRDRGNQPQHF.

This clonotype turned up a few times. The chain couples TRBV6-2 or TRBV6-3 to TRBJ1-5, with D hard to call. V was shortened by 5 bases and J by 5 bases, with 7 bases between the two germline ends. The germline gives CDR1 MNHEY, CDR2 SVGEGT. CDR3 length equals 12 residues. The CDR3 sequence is CASSPGDQPQHF. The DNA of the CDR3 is TGTGCCAGCAGTCCCGGGGATCAGCCCCAGCATTTT.

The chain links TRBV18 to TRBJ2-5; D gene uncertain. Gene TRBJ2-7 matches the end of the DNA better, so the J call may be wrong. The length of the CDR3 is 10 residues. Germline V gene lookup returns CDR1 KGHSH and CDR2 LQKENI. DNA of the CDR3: TGTGCCAGCCCATCCTACGAGCAGTACTTC. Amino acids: CASPSYEQYF.

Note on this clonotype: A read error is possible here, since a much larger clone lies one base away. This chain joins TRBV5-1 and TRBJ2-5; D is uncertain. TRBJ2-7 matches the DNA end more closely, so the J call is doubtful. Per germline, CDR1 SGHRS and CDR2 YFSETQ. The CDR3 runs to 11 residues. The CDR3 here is CTSSSHDEQYF. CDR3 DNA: TGCACCAGCAGCTCCCACGACGAGCAGTACTTC.

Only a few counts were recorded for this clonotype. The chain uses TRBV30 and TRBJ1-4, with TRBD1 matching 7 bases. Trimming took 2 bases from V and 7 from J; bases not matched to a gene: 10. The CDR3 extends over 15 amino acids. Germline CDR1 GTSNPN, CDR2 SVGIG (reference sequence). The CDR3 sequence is CAWSRGQAYGEKLFF. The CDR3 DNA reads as TGTGCCTGGAGTCGTGGACAGGCTTACGGTGAAAAACTGTTTTTT.

CDR3 nucleotide sequence: TGTGCCATCTCCCGGGGGGACCACTACACAGATACGCAGTATTTT. This gives the protein CAISRGDHYTDTQYF. J is TRBJ2-3 and V is TRBV10-3, with 7 bases lining up with TRBD2. V trimming: 8 bases; J trimming: 2 bases; junction bases outside the gene matches: 10. Germline CDR1 and CDR2: ENHRY and SYGVKD. The CDR3 totals 15 residues.

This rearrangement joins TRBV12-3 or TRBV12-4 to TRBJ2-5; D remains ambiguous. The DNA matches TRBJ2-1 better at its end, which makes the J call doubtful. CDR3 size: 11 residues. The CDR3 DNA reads TGTGCCAGCAGCCATTTAAGTGAGCAGTTCTTC. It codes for CASSHLSEQFF.

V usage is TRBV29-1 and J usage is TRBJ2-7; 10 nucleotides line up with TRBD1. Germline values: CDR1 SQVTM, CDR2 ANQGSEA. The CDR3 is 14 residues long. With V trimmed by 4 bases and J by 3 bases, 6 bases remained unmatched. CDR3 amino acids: CSVVGTGEYYEQYF. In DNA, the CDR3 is TGCAGCGTTGTTGGGACAGGGGAGTACTACGAGCAGTACTTC.

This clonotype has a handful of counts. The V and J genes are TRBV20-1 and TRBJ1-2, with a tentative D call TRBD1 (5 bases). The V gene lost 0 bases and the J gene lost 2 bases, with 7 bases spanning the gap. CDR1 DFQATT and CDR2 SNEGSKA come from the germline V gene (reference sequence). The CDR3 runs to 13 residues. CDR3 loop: CSAREGANYGYTF. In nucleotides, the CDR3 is TGCAGTGCTAGAGAAGGGGCCAACTATGGCTACACCTTC.

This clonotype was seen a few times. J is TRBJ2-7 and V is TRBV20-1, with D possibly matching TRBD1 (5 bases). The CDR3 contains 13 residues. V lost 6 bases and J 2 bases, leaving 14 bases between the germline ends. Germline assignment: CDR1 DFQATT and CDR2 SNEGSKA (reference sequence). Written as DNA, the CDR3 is TGCAGTGCCAGGTCCGAGACAGCCTACGAGCAGTACTTC. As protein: CSARSETAYEQYF.

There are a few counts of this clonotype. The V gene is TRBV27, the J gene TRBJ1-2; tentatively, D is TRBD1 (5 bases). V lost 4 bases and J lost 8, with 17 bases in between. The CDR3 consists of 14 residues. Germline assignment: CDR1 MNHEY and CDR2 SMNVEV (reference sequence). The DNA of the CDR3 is TGTGCCAGCAGTTCCCTGGGCAGGGTGAAAGGCTACACCTTC. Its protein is CASSSLGRVKGYTF.